One sample yielded the 17 T cell receptor beta chains listed below, sequenced in a study of vaccination and CD4 T cells after COVID-19. Their antigen targets remain unknown. Sequenced with the Oncomine TCR Beta short-read assay was DNA taken from cultured CD4+ T cells. MiXCR, applied by TCRdb to the PCR reads, yields one record per CDR3 protein. The sample comprises approximately 21,000 distinct CDR3 sequences, around 50% of which are singletons, and about 8.2% rests with the top ten. The treatment denotes: roughly ten-day PBMC culture with coronavirus spike peptide pools or control peptides (ViraFEST assay). Sequenced input: CD4+ T cells from blood, cultured in vitro. The receptors shown here come from a human donor who had recovered from COVID-19.

This clonotype has only a few counts. This chain links TRBV5-5 with TRBJ1-6; TRBD1 aligns across 8 bases. In germline, CDR1 is SGHKS, CDR2 YYEKEE (reference sequence). The CDR3 consists of 14 residues. J lost 7 bases, V lost 0 bases, and 0 bases had no gene match. The CDR3 spells CASSLAGGNSPLHF. The DNA of the CDR3 is TGTGCCAGCAGCTTGGCAGGGGGCAATTCACCCCTCCACTTT.

This sequence joins TRBV20-1 and TRBJ1-1; D call uncertain. Germline CDR1 and CDR2: DFQATT and SNEGSKA (reference sequence). This CDR3 contains 12 residues. Trimming left V 5 bases short and J 1 base short, with 8 bases between. This CDR3 reads CSASWWNTEAFF. In DNA, the CDR3 is TGCAGTGCTTCTTGGTGGAACACTGAAGCTTTCTTT.

V is TRBV6-4 and J is TRBJ1-2, with D unresolved. The CDR3 is 13 amino acids. Trimming shortened V by 4 bases and J by 2 bases, and 8 bases separated the two germline ends. The germline CDR1 and CDR2 sequences are MRHNA and SNTAGT. For the CDR3, the DNA is TGTGCCAGCAGTGGAGGTCCGAACTATGGCTACACCTTC. Amino acids: CASSGGPNYGYTF.

The chain couples TRBV7-9 to TRBJ2-5; D might be TRBD1 (6 bases). The CDR3 consists of 15 residues. V was pared by 4 bases and J by 5 bases, with 17 bases between. Germline V gene data show CDR1 as SEHNR and CDR2 as FQNEAQ (reference sequence). In nucleotides, the CDR3 is TGTGCCAGCAGCTCACCTCGGGACACCCAGGAGACCCAGTACTTC. Translated, it gives CASSSPRDTQETQYF. The complete variable domain, with remaining parts taken from reference TRBV7-9 and TRBJ2-5, reads DTGVSQNPRHKITKRGQNVTFRCDPISEHNRLYWYRQTLGQGPEFLTYFQNEAQLEKSRLLSDRFSAERPKGSFSTLEIQRTEQGDSAMYLCASSSPRDTQETQYFGPGTRLLVL.

This clonotype turned up a few times. The chain combines TRBV20-1 with TRBJ1-2, with D unclear. Germline V gives CDR1 DFQATT, CDR2 SNEGSKA (reference sequence). V dropped 0 bases and J dropped 2 bases, with 10 bases sitting between them. The CDR3 covers 14 residues. The CDR3 spells CSARDTATNYGYTF. The CDR3 DNA sequence: TGCAGTGCTAGAGATACGGCAACCAACTATGGCTACACCTTC.

J is TRBJ2-4 and V is TRBV28; D call uncertain. This CDR3 region has 14 residues. Germline loops: CDR1 MDHEN, CDR2 SYDVKM. Trimming removed 6 bases at V and 8 bases at J, with 17 bases between. CDR3 sequence reads: CASSFSRSLDIQYF. The CDR3 nucleotides are TGTGCCAGCAGCTTCTCTCGGTCTCTGGACATTCAGTACTTC.

The gene calls are TRBV20-1 and TRBJ2-2; 10 nucleotides align to TRBD2. V gave up 3 bases and J gave up 0 bases; unmatched junction bases: 10. The CDR3 has 18 amino acids. The germline gives CDR1 DFQATT, CDR2 SNEGSKA (reference sequence). For the CDR3, the DNA is TGCAGTGCTAGGGACCTAGCGGGAGTGGTGACGAACACCGGGGAGCTGTTTTTT. Its translation: CSARDLAGVVTNTGELFF.

This clonotype turned up a few times. V is TRBV7-2 and J is TRBJ1-1, with D perhaps TRBD1 (5 bases). Germline V gene data show CDR1 as SGHTA and CDR2 as FQGNSA. Trimming shortened V by 5 bases and J by 1 base, and 20 bases separated the two germline ends. The CDR3 has 17 amino acids. In nucleotides, the CDR3 is TGTGCCAGCAGCACCCGGCGTAGTAGGGGCGGGAACACTGAAGCTTTCTTT. It codes for CASSTRRSRGGNTEAFF.

Only a few counts were recorded for this clonotype. This sequence joins TRBV6-1 and TRBJ1-5; no firm D call. The CDR3 consists of 15 residues. From germline, CDR1 is MNHNS and CDR2 SASEGT. The V gene lost 7 bases and the J gene lost 3 bases, with 16 bases spanning the gap. CDR3 amino acids: CASTREFRPNQPQHF. The DNA for the CDR3 is TGTGCCAGCACGAGGGAGTTTCGCCCCAATCAGCCCCAGCATTTT.

This clonotype was counted between two and nine times. The chain recombines TRBV20-1 with TRBJ2-7; TRBD2 matches 8 bases. There are 16 residues in the CDR3. In germline, CDR1 is DFQATT, CDR2 SNEGSKA (reference sequence). V shed 6 bases and J 4 bases; nucleotides not matched to a gene: 17. The CDR3 bases are TGCAGTGCGCGAAAGGTCCGTAGCGGGACCGGGTACGAGCAGTACTTC. Translation gives CSARKVRSGTGYEQYF.

The chain carries TRBV7-2 and TRBJ1-2; D is undetermined. The germline V gene has CDR1 SGHTA and CDR2 FQGNSA. With 5 bases removed from V and 3 bases from J, the gap between germline ends came to 16 bases. CDR3 length: 15 amino acids. The DNA of the CDR3 is TGTGCCAGCAGCCCCCCCCCCACGGCATACTATGGCTACACCTTC. It is translated as CASSPPPTAYYGYTF.

The genes are TRBV12-3 or TRBV12-4 and TRBJ2-6; D call uncertain. Trimming removed 6 bases from V and 0 bases from J, with 9 bases in between. The CDR3 runs 15 residues. CDR3 DNA sequence: TGTGCCAGCAGGCCAACAGTCTCTGGGGCCAACGTCCTGACTTTC. This encodes CASRPTVSGANVLTF.

This clonotype was found a few times. The V call is TRBV20-1, the J call TRBJ2-3, with a weak D call TRBD1 (5 bases). This CDR3 is built from 17 residues. The germline V and J ends were trimmed by 4 bases and 0 bases, with 20 bases remaining between them. Germline V lookup: CDR1 DFQATT, CDR2 SNEGSKA (reference sequence). The CDR3 DNA reads TGCAGTGCTAAGAGAGATTCTGGGGCCACTAGCACAGATACGCAGTATTTT. It is translated as CSAKRDSGATSTDTQYF.

This clonotype has a handful of counts. The gene calls are TRBV24-1 and TRBJ2-5; tentative D call: TRBD1 (6 bases). The V end lost 7 bases, the J end lost 5 bases, and 10 bases lay between the germline ends. CDR1 and CDR2 from the germline V gene are KGHDR and SFDVKD. This CDR3 contains 12 residues. The CDR3 loop reads CATSQGRETQYF. The CDR3 DNA sequence: TGTGCCACCAGCCAGGGGCGCGAGACCCAGTACTTC.

This sequence joins TRBV15 and TRBJ1-1; a weak D match, TRBD1 (5 bases). The ends were cut back, 5 bases at V and 3 bases at J, with 16 bases in the middle. The CDR3 contains 15 residues. Germline loops: CDR1 LNHNV, CDR2 YYDKDF (reference sequence). The CDR3 DNA reads as TGTGCCACCAGCCGGGGGTTGAAAGGAGACACTGAAGCTTTCTTT. Protein: CATSRGLKGDTEAFF.

This clonotype has just a few counts. The rearrangement links TRBV20-1 to TRBJ2-1; D possibly corresponds to TRBD1 (6 bases). Trimming took 5 bases from V and 3 from J, leaving 17 bases between them. Per the germline V gene, CDR1 is DFQATT and CDR2 is SNEGSKA (reference sequence). There are 15 residues in the CDR3. The CDR3 coding sequence is TGCAGTGCTCGGTTACAGGGAACTCTCTACAATGAGCAGTTCTTC. Translation gives CSARLQGTLYNEQFF.

The rearrangement links TRBV7-9 to TRBJ2-3, with D possibly being TRBD1 (6 bases). Germline CDR1 SEHNR, CDR2 FQNEAQ (reference sequence). This CDR3 has 14 amino acids. V shed 4 bases and J shed 5 bases, with 13 bases lying between them. For the CDR3, the DNA is TGTGCCAGCAGCTCCCGGACAGTGCGAGATACGCAGTATTTT. It yields the protein CASSSRTVRDTQYF. Filled out from reference TRBV7-9 and TRBJ2-3, the complete variable domain reads DTGVSQNPRHKITKRGQNVTFRCDPISEHNRLYWYRQTLGQGPEFLTYFQNEAQLEKSRLLSDRFSAERPKGSFSTLEIQRTEQGDSAMYLCASSSRTVRDTQYFGPGTRLTVL.